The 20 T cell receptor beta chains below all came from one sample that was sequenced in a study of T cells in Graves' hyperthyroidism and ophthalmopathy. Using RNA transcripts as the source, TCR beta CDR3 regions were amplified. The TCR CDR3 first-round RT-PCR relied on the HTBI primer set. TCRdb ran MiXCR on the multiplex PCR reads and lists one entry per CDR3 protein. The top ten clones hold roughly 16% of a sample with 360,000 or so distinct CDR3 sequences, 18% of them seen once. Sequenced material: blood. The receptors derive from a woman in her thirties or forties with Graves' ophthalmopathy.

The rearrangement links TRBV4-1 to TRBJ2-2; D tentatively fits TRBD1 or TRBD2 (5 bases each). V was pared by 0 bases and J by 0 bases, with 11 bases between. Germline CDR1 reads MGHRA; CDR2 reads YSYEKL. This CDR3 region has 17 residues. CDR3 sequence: CASSQELGAANTGELFF. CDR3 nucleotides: TGCGCCAGCAGCCAAGAACTCGGGGCGGCGAACACCGGGGAGCTGTTTTTT.

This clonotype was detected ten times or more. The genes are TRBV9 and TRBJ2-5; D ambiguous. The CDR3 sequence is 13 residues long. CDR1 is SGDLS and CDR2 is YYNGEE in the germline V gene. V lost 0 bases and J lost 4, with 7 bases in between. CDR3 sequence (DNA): TGTGCCAGCAGCGTAGGGCTTGTAGAGACCCAGTACTTC. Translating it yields CASSVGLVETQYF.

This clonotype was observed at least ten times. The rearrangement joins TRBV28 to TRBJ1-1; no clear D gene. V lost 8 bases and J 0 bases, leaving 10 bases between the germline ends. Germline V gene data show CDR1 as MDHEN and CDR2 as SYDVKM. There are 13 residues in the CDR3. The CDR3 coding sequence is TGTGCCAGCGCCGGGATTATGAACACTGAAGCTTTCTTT. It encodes CASAGIMNTEAFF.

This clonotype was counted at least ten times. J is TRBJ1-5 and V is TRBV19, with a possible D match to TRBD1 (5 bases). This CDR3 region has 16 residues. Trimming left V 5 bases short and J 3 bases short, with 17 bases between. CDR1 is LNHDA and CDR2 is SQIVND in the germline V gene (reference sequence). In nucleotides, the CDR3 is TGTGCCAGTAGTCCCCTTGGGACTTTAATCAATCAGCCCCAGCATTTT. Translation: CASSPLGTLINQPQHF.

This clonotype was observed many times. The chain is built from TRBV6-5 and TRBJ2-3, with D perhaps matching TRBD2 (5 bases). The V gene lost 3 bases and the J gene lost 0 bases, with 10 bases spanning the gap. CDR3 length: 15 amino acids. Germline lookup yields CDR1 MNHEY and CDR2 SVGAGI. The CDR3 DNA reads TGTGCCAGCAGTTATTTAGGCGGGAGCACAGATACGCAGTATTTT. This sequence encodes CASSYLGGSTDTQYF.

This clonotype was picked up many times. The CDR3 nucleotides are TGCGCCAGCAGCTTGGTTGTCGGGACAGACCCATACGAGCAGTACTTC. It specifies CASSLVVGTDPYEQYF. The rearrangement uses TRBV5-1 and TRBJ2-7, with 7 bases identical to TRBD1. Germline trimming cut 0 bases from V and 4 bases from J; bases unmatched to any gene: 10. CDR3 length equals 16 residues. Germline loops: CDR1 SGHRS, CDR2 YFSETQ.

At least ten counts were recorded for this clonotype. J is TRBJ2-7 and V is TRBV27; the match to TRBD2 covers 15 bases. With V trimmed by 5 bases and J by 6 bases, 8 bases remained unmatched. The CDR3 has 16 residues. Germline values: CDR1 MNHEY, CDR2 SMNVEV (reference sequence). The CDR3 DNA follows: TGTGCCAGCAGTCCGTGGACTAGCGGGAGGGCATCCGAGCAGTACTTC. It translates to CASSPWTSGRASEQYF.

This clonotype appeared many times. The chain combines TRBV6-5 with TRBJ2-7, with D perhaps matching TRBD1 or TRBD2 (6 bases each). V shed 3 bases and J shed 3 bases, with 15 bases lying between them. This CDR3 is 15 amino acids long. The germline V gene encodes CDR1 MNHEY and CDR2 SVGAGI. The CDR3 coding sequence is TGTGCCAGCAGTTATAGTACAGGGAGGTTCTACGAGCAGTACTTC. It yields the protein CASSYSTGRFYEQYF.

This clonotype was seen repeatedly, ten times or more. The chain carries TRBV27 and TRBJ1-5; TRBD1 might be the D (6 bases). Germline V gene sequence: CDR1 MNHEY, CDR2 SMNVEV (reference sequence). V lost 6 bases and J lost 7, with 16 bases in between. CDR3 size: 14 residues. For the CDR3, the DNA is TGTGCCAGCAGCATTACAGGGTGGGGGCAGCCCCAGCATTTT. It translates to CASSITGWGQPQHF.

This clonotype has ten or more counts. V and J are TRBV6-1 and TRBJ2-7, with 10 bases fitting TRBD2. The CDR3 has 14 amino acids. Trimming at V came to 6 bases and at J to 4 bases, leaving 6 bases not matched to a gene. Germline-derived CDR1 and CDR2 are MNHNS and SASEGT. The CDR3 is CASRRAGGLYEQYF. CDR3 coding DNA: TGTGCCAGCAGGAGAGCGGGGGGGCTATACGAGCAGTACTTC.

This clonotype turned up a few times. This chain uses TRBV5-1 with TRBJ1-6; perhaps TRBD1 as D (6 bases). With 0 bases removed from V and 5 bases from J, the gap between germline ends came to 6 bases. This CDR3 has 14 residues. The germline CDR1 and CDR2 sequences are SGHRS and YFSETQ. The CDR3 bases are TGCGCCAGCAGCTTGGGACAGGATAATTCACCCCTCCACTTT. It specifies CASSLGQDNSPLHF.

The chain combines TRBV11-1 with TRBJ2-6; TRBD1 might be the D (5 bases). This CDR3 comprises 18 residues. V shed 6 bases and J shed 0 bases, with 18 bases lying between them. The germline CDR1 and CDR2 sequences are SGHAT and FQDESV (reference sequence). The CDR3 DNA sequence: TGTGCCAGCAGTGAAGGAGCCAGGGTCGTCTCTGGGGCCAACGTCCTGACTTTC. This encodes CASSEGARVVSGANVLTF.

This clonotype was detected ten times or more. Here the CDR3 reads CASSHSRGAGVDTQYF. Written as DNA, the CDR3 is TGTGCCAGCAGTCATTCCCGTGGGGCGGGAGTAGATACGCAGTATTTT. The V and J genes are TRBV12-3 or TRBV12-4 and TRBJ2-3; TRBD2 aligns across 7 bases. The CDR3 is made up of 16 amino acids. V was pared by 5 bases and J by 5 bases, with 13 bases of the junction left unmatched.

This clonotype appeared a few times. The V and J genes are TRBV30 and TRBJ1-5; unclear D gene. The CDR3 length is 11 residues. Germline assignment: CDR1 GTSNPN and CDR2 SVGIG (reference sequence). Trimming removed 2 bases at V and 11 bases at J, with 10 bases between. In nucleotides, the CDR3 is TGTGCCTGGAGTCGCGGCGTGGCCCAGCATTTT. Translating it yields CAWSRGVAQHF.

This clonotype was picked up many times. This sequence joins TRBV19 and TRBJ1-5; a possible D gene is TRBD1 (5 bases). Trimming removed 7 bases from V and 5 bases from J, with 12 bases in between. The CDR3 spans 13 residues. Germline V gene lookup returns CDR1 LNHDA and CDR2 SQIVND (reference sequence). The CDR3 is CASTMDTDQPQHF. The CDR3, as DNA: TGTGCCAGTACCATGGACACCGATCAGCCCCAGCATTTT.

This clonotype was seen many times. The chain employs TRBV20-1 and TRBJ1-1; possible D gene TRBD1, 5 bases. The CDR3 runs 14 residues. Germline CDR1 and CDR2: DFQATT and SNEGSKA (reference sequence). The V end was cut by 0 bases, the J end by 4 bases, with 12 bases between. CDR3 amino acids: CSARESKRGTEAFF. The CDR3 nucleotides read TGCAGTGCTAGAGAGTCTAAAAGGGGCACTGAAGCTTTCTTT.

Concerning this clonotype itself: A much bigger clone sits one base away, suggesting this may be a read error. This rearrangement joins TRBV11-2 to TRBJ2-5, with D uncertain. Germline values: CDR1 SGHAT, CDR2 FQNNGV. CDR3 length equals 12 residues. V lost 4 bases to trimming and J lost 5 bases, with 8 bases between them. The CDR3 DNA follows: TGTGCCAGCAGCTCAGAAGGGGAGACCCAGTACTTC. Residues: CASSSEGETQYF.

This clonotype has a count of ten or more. CDR3 sequence reads: CASSPGGLGETQYF. The DNA for the CDR3 is TGTGCCAGCAGCCCGGGCGGTTTAGGGGAGACCCAGTACTTC. The chain couples TRBV28 to TRBJ2-5; D unclear. Germline assignment: CDR1 MDHEN and CDR2 SYDVKM. Deletions cut 6 bases from V and 5 bases from J, with 16 bases between. The CDR3 has 14 residues. Supplemented by reference TRBV28 and TRBJ2-5, the full variable domain reads DVKVTQSSRYLVKRTGEKVFLECVQDMDHENMFWYRQDPGLGLRLIYFSYDVKMKEKGDIPEGYSVSREKKERFSLILESASTNQTSMYLCASSPGGLGETQYFGPGTRLLVL.

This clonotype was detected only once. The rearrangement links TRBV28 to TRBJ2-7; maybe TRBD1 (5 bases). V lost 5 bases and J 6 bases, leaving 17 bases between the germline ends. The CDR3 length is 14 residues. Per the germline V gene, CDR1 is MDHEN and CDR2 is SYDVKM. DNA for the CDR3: TGTGCCAGCAGTGAGATTCAGGGAAGGGGCGAGCAGTACTTC. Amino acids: CASSEIQGRGEQYF.

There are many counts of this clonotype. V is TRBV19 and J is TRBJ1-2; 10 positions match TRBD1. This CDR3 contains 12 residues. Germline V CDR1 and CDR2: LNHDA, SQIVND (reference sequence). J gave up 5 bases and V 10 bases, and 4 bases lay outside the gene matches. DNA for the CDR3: TGTGCCACTTGGACAGGGGGTTATGGCTACACCTTC. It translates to CATWTGGYGYTF.